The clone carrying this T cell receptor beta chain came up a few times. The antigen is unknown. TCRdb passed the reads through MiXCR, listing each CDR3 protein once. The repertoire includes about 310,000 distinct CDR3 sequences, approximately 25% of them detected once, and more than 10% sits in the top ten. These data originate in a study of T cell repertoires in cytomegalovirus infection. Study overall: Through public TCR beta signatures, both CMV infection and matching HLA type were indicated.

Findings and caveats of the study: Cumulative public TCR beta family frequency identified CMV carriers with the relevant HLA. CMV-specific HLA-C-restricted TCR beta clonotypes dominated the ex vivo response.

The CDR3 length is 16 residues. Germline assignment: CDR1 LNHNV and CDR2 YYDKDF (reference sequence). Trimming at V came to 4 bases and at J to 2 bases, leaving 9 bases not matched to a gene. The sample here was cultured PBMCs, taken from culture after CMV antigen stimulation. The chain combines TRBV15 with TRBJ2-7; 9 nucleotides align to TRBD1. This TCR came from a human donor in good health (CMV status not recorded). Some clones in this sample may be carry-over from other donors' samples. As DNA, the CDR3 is TGTGCCACCAGCAAGGACAGGGGCCGTAGTCCCTACGAGCAGTACTTC. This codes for CATSKDRGRSPYEQYF.